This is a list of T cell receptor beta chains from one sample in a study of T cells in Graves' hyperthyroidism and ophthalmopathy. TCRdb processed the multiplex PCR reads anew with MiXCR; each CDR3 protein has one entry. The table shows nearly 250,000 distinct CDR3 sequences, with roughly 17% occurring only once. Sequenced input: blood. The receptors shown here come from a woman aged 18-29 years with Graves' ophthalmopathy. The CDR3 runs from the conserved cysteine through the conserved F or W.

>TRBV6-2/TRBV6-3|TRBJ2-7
CASSYSRLPRISYEQYF
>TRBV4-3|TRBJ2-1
CASSHRQRKGDEQFF
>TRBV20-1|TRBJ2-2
CSARAHGTSNTGELFF
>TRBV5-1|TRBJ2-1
CASSLGLAGAGNNEQFF
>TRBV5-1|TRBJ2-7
CASSPRLAGAYEQYF
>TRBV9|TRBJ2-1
CASSVDDSGGALVNEQFF
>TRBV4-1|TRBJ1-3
CASSADKRNTIYF
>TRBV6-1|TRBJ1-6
CASSPSHRGNSPLHF
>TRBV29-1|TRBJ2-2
CSVGAGPGELLF
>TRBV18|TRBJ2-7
CASSPQDGGGPYEQYF
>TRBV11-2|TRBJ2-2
CASSLVAGSNTGELFF
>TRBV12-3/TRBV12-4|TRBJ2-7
CASSSGLDNEQYF
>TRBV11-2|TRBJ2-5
CASGSGHSQETQYF
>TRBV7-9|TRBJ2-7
CASSLDRGSSEQYF
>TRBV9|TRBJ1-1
CASSLHANTEAFF
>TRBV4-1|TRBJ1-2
CASSQWDRTNYGYTF
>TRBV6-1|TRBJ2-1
CASRPEPGNEQFF
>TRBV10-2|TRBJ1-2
CASSDGGVYGYTF
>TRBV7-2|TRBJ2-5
CATSRGGGLQGTQYF
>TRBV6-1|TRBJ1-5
CARAEGGPLMFYSNQPQHF
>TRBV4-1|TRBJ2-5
CASSQDPGPKETQYF
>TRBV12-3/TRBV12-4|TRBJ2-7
CASSFVTSSSYEQYF
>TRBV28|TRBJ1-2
CASSSGAPWGYTF
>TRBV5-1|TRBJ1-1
CASSKDRGRNTEAFF
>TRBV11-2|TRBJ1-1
CASSPSGYRANEAFF
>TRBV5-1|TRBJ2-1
CASSLGDRDGEQFF
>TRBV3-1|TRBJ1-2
CASSQVEGVSGYTF
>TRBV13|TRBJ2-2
CASSLTSGGTGELFF
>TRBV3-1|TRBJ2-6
CASSHVSQGSLGANVLTF
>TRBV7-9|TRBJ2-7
CASSFNRDTISYEQYF
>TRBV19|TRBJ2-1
CASSIVGHSYNEQFF
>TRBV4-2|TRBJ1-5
CASSQDGQANQPQHF
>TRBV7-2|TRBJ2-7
CASSFDSGRFSYEQYF
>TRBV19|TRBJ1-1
CASRRGDTEAFF
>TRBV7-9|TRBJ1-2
CASSLDTAPHYGYTF
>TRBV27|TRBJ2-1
CASRRKPGLEFGEQFF
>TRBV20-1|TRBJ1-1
CSAYTANTEAFF
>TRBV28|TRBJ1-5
CASSRTGGQINQPQHF
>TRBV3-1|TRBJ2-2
CASSPLRGEANTGELFF
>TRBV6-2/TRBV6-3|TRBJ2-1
CASRLRSGRPPYNEQFF
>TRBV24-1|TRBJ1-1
CATSGVQDMNTEAFF
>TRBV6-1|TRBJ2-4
CASSLRDSNTLAKNIQYF
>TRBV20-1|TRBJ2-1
CSARGVGPYNEQFF
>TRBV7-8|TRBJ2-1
CASSLAAGVAEQFF
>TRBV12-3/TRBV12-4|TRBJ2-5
CASSGDSRRTQYF
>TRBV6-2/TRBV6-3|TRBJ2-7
CASNPTVRTSGRGTYEQYF
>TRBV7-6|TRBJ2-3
CASSLGVGFADTQYF
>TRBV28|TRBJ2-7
CASNPTVRTSGRFYEQYF
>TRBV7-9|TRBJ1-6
CASSLDGRANSPLHF